The 26 T cell receptor beta chains reported below all come from one sample, sequenced in a study of Ad26.COV2.S vaccination and SARS-CoV-2 variants. As for treatment: around 19 received Ad26.COV2.S at low or high dose, single or two shots; roughly 5 received placebo; per-sample allocation not given. Samples analyzed were those drawn on day 63 after the first vaccine or placebo injection. Repertoires were generated with immunoSEQ multiplex PCR, while TCRdb's copy carries only in-frame clones and drops some. The repertoire has roughly 700,000 clones, around 89% of them found once; the top ten carry nearly 1.5%. The sample here was peripheral blood, taken in a trial of Ad26.COV2.S vaccine versus placebo. These receptors originate from a person between 18 and 60 years old who received the Ad26.COV2.S COVID-19 vaccine or a placebo.

The chain has TRBV6-5 and TRBJ1-3, with D perhaps TRBD1 (5 bases). Trimming took 2 bases from V and 0 from J, leaving 8 bases between them. Germline CDR1 MNHEY, CDR2 SVGAGI. This CDR3 is built from 15 residues. The CDR3 protein is CASSYGGHSGNTIYF. Here the CDR3 DNA reads TGTGCCAGCAGTTACGGCGGACACTCTGGAAACACCATATATTTT.

The CDR3 loop reads CASSPLPWGAGANVLTF. The CDR3 bases are TGTGCCAGCAGCCCCCTTCCCTGGGGGGCTGGGGCCAACGTCCTGACTTTC. The rearrangement joins TRBV3-1 (or the pseudogene TRBV3-2) to TRBJ2-6; D may be TRBD2 (6 bases). CDR1 and CDR2 from the germline V gene are LGHDT and YNNKEL (reference sequence). Trimming took off 4 bases at V and 2 bases at J, with 15 bases between the two ends. This CDR3 is built from 17 residues.

This clone was recorded once. The chain carries TRBV5-1 and TRBJ2-7, with D hard to call. Trimming took 0 bases from V and 2 from J, leaving 6 bases between them. Per germline, CDR1 SGHRS and CDR2 YFSETQ. This CDR3 is built from 13 residues. The CDR3: CASSLDRAYEQYF. DNA for the CDR3: TGCGCCAGCAGCTTGGACCGAGCCTACGAGCAGTACTTC. The whole variable domain, filled in from reference TRBV5-1 and TRBJ2-7, reads KAGVTQTPRYLIKTRGQQVTLSCSPISGHRSVSWYQQTPGQGLQFLFEYFSETQRNKGNFPGRFSGRQFSNSRSEMNVSTLELGDSALYLCASSLDRAYEQYFGPGTRLTVT.

This rearrangement joins TRBV30 to TRBJ2-7, with D possibly TRBD1 on 5 matching bases. Trimming removed 3 bases at V and 1 base at J, with 10 bases between. The CDR3 has 13 residues. Germline lookup yields CDR1 GTSNPN and CDR2 SVGIG (reference sequence). CDR3 sequence reads: CAWRKDISYEQYF. For the CDR3, the DNA is TGTGCCTGGAGAAAGGACATTTCCTACGAGCAGTACTTC.

The chain joins TRBV29-1 to TRBJ1-6; no definite D call. The ends were cut back, 6 bases at V and 5 bases at J, with 11 bases in the middle. This CDR3 is 13 amino acids long. Looked up from germline, CDR1 is SQVTM and CDR2 is ANQGSEA. As DNA, the CDR3 is TGCAGCGTCCGGGAGTTGGATAATTCACCCCTCCACTTT. Its translation is CSVRELDNSPLHF.

In nucleotides, the CDR3 is TGTGCCAGCTCACCTTTCGACGGCCTCGGGAAACTGTTTTTT. Translation: CASSPFDGLGKLFF. V gene TRBV18 combines with J gene TRBJ1-4; no reliable D call. V lost 3 bases and J 11 bases, leaving 16 bases between the germline ends. Looked up from germline, CDR1 is KGHSH and CDR2 is LQKENI. The CDR3 is made up of 14 amino acids.

J is TRBJ1-1 and V is TRBV18; 7 bases agree with TRBD1. CDR1 KGHSH and CDR2 LQKENI come from the germline V gene. The V gene end was trimmed by 5 bases and the J gene end by 3 bases; junction bases not matched to a gene: 6. The CDR3 is made up of 14 amino acids. The CDR3: CASSAGQLDTEAFF. The CDR3 bases are TGTGCCAGCTCAGCGGGACAGTTAGACACTGAAGCTTTCTTT.

A remark on this clone: Distinct nucleotide sequences in the sample also encode this CDR3. The chain combines TRBV5-1 with TRBJ1-3; D gene uncertain. The V gene lost 0 bases and the J gene lost 0 bases, with 4 bases spanning the gap. The CDR3 covers 14 residues. CDR1 and CDR2 from the germline V gene are SGHRS and YFSETQ. CDR3: CASSLGGSGNTIYF. In DNA, the CDR3 is TGCGCCAGCAGCTTGGGGGGCTCTGGAAACACCATATATTTT.

The genes are TRBV2 and TRBJ1-5; 7 bases fit TRBD1. V dropped 6 bases and J dropped 8; count of bases not matched to a gene: 10. This CDR3 contains 14 residues. Looked up from germline, CDR1 is SNHLY and CDR2 is FYNNEI. Written as DNA, the CDR3 is TGTGCCAGCAGCCTGACAGGGATGGTGGAGCCCCAGCATTTT. This codes for CASSLTGMVEPQHF.

The rearrangement uses TRBV5-1 and TRBJ2-6; D uncertain. Trimming took off 0 bases at V and 4 bases at J, with 11 bases between the two ends. The length of the CDR3 is 16 residues. Germline CDR1 and CDR2: SGHRS and YFSETQ. CDR3 nucleotides: TGCGCCAGCAGCTTGGCCCAGGTCTCCGGGGCCAACGTCCTGACTTTC. This translates into CASSLAQVSGANVLTF.

The gene calls are TRBV3-1 (or the pseudogene TRBV3-2) and TRBJ1-1, with D hard to call. This CDR3 is built from 14 residues. V lost 4 bases, J lost 4 bases, and 13 bases lay in between. Germline CDR1 reads LGHDT; CDR2 reads YNNKEL (reference sequence). CDR3 DNA sequence: TGTGCCAGCAGCCTCGGACGGCCAGCCACTGAAGCTTTCTTT. This codes for CASSLGRPATEAFF.

This rearrangement joins TRBV5-1 to TRBJ2-1; D call uncertain. V was cut by 4 bases and J by 5 bases, with 13 bases left in between. This CDR3 has 14 amino acids. Germline loops: CDR1 SGHRS, CDR2 YFSETQ. The chain's CDR3 is CASSAFSINNEQFF. The CDR3 DNA follows: TGCGCCAGCAGCGCCTTCAGTATAAACAATGAGCAGTTCTTC.

This sequence joins TRBV5-1 and TRBJ1-2, with D hard to call. V was shortened by 0 bases and J by 8 bases, with 11 bases between the two germline ends. Germline loops: CDR1 SGHRS, CDR2 YFSETQ. CDR3 size: 13 residues. The CDR3 is CASSLAGLGGYTF. The CDR3 DNA sequence: TGCGCCAGCAGCTTGGCCGGACTAGGGGGCTACACCTTC.

This sequence joins TRBV19 and TRBJ2-6, with D maybe TRBD2 (5 bases). Germline values: CDR1 LNHDA, CDR2 SQIVND (reference sequence). Trimming removed 7 bases at V and 2 bases at J, with 12 bases between. The CDR3 consists of 15 residues. The CDR3 region is CASTGLEAGANVLTF. CDR3 bases: TGTGCCAGTACCGGACTTGAGGCTGGGGCCAACGTCCTGACTTTC.

In this sample, this clone turned up a few times. The chain employs TRBV19 and TRBJ2-5; 8 bases align to TRBD1. CDR1 is LNHDA, CDR2 SQIVND, per germline (reference sequence). V dropped 3 bases and J dropped 4; count of bases not matched to a gene: 7. The CDR3 has 15 amino acids. CDR3 amino acids: CASSMHRQGLETQYF. DNA for the CDR3: TGTGCCAGTAGTATGCATCGACAGGGGCTAGAGACCCAGTACTTC.

The chain has TRBV19 and TRBJ2-1; tentative D call: TRBD1 (6 bases). Trimming pared 0 bases from V and 4 bases from J, leaving 16 bases between. The CDR3 consists of 17 residues. Germline CDR1 LNHDA, CDR2 SQIVND (reference sequence). CDR3 residues: CASSIEGARQKYNEQFF. The CDR3 DNA sequence: TGTGCCAGTAGTATAGAGGGGGCTAGGCAAAAGTACAATGAGCAGTTCTTC. The full variable domain, rest sourced from reference TRBV19 and TRBJ2-1, is DGGITQSPKYLFRKEGQNVTLSCEQNLNHDAMYWYRQDPGQGLRLIYYSQIVNDFQKGDIAEGYSVSREKKESFPLTVTSAQKNPTAFYLCASSIEGARQKYNEQFFGPGTRLTVL.

The chain uses TRBV11-2 and TRBJ1-4; the match to TRBD1 covers 9 bases. The V and J ends lost 5 bases and 8 bases, in that order; junction bases with no gene match: 9. This CDR3 is built from 15 residues. From germline, CDR1 is SGHAT and CDR2 FQNNGV. The CDR3 region has the DNA TGTGCCAGCAGCCCCGCGGGACAGGGCGGGGAAAAACTGTTTTTT. Protein sequence: CASSPAGQGGEKLFF.

The V gene is TRBV5-6, the J gene TRBJ2-7, with D perhaps TRBD1 (6 bases). Germline-derived CDR1 and CDR2 are SGHDT and YYEEEE. The CDR3 loop spans 16 amino acids. Trimming removed 3 bases at V and 2 bases at J, with 18 bases between. The CDR3 loop reads CASSWGPPTGTYEQYF. DNA of the CDR3: TGTGCCAGCAGCTGGGGGCCACCAACAGGGACCTACGAGCAGTACTTC.

This clone appeared a few times. This chain uses TRBV11-1 with TRBJ2-7; D might be TRBD1 or TRBD2, each matching 5 bases. Germline V gives CDR1 SGHAT, CDR2 FQDESV (reference sequence). The ends were cut back, 1 base at V and 6 bases at J, with 7 bases in the middle. The CDR3 contains 12 residues. The CDR3 coding sequence is TGTGCCAGCAGCTTAGAGGGACCCGAGCAGTACTTC. Translated: CASSLEGPEQYF.

The chain joins TRBV2 to TRBJ2-7, with D perhaps matching TRBD1 (6 bases). Trimming removed 6 bases at V and 7 bases at J, with 19 bases between. The V gene's germline CDR1 is SNHLY and CDR2 FYNNEI. The CDR3 loop spans 14 amino acids. The CDR3 sequence is CASRGGGYGEEQYF. CDR3 bases: TGTGCCAGCAGAGGGGGTGGCTACGGGGAAGAGCAGTACTTC. The full variable domain, rest sourced from reference TRBV2 and TRBJ2-7, is EPEVTQTPSHQVTQMGQEVILRCVPISNHLYFYWYRQILGQKVEFLVSFYNNEISEKSEIFDDQFSVERPDGSNFTLKIRSTKLEDSAMYFCASRGGGYGEEQYFGPGTRLTVT.

J is TRBJ2-7 and V is TRBV11-2; 8 bases are a match to TRBD2. With 0 bases clipped from V and 3 bases from J, the junction kept 7 bases outside the gene matches. The germline CDR1 and CDR2 sequences are SGHAT and FQNNGV. The CDR3 consists of 16 residues. CDR3 coding DNA: TGTGCCAGCAGCTTAGATCTGGTAGCGGGACGCTACGAGCAGTACTTC. Translation: CASSLDLVAGRYEQYF.

The V gene is TRBV7-3, the J gene TRBJ1-2; the D gene is possibly TRBD1 (6 bases). This CDR3 has 13 amino acids. V lost 3 bases and J lost 4, with 9 bases in between. Germline V gives CDR1 SGHTA, CDR2 FQGTGA. The CDR3 reads CASSFEQGYGYTF. DNA for the CDR3: TGTGCCAGCAGCTTCGAACAGGGCTATGGCTACACCTTC.

This clone was observed a single time. The chain links TRBV15 to TRBJ2-1, with D unclear. CDR1 is LNHNV, CDR2 YYDKDF, per germline (reference sequence). Trimming removed 0 bases from V and 10 bases from J, with 10 bases in between. The CDR3 consists of 13 residues. This chain's CDR3 is CATSRDGWSEQFF. For the CDR3, the DNA is TGTGCCACCAGCAGAGATGGGTGGAGCGAGCAGTTCTTC.

The chain carries TRBV4-3 and TRBJ1-2, with D possibly being TRBD1 (6 bases). Germline V gene data show CDR1 as LGHNA and CDR2 as YSLEER. Trimming removed 1 base at V and 5 bases at J, with 11 bases between. The CDR3 has 14 amino acids. CDR3: CASSQGSGVYGYTF. The CDR3 DNA follows: TGCGCCAGCAGCCAAGGGTCAGGGGTGTATGGCTACACCTTC.

The genes are TRBV20-1 and TRBJ2-7; possibly TRBD1 for D (5 bases). The CDR3 is 11 amino acids. Trimming pared 2 bases from V and 6 bases from J, leaving 8 bases between. Germline loops: CDR1 DFQATT, CDR2 SNEGSKA (reference sequence). The CDR3 protein is CSARQGPEQYF. DNA for the CDR3: TGCAGTGCTAGACAGGGCCCCGAGCAGTACTTC.

The chain is built from TRBV19 and TRBJ2-7, with 8 nucleotides matching TRBD2. Germline CDR1 is LNHDA and CDR2 is SQIVND (reference sequence). V shed 6 bases, J shed 4 bases, and the junction held 5 bases outside the gene matches. The CDR3 runs 13 residues. The CDR3 loop is CASSPSGQYEQYF. Here the CDR3 DNA reads TGTGCCAGTAGCCCTAGCGGGCAGTACGAGCAGTACTTC.